Below are 26 T cell receptor beta chains sequenced from a single sample in a study of T-cell reconstitution after alpha-beta-depleted transplantation in children. A library of TCRbeta sequences, prepared with unique molecular identifiers, was generated. In TCRdb, the PCR reads were re-called with MiXCR into one record per CDR3 protein. The sample contains fewer than 700,000 distinct CDR3 sequences, 10% to 15% of which appear only once. The source was PBMCs, mostly from graft donor cells, collected 360 days after TCRalphabeta/CD19-depleted stem cell transplant. These receptors all stem from a male patient between 5 and 17 years old who had a stem cell transplant for acute myeloid leukemia, so the T cells may come from the graft donor.

The chain couples TRBV7-9 to TRBJ2-7; 10 positions match TRBD2. Germline V gene lookup returns CDR1 SEHNR and CDR2 FQNEAQ (reference sequence). The J segment lost 6 bases and the V segment lost 4 bases, leaving 12 bases of the junction unmatched. The CDR3 is 16 residues long. Here the CDR3 reads CASSSPRGLAGVEQYF. Written as DNA, the CDR3 is TGTGCCAGCAGCTCCCCCAGAGGCCTAGCGGGAGTCGAGCAGTACTTC.

A word on this clonotype: A much larger clone differs from this one at a single base, so this may be a read error. This CDR3 is CASSAGTSGFNEQSF. In nucleotides, the CDR3 is TGTGCCAGCAGTGCCGGGACTAGCGGTTTCAATGAGCAGTCCTTC. This chain uses TRBV27 with TRBJ2-1; 11 nucleotides align to TRBD2. CDR3 size: 15 residues. The germline V gene encodes CDR1 MNHEY and CDR2 SMNVEV (reference sequence).

This chain uses TRBV4-3 with TRBJ2-7; 11 positions match TRBD2. In germline, CDR1 is LGHNA, CDR2 YSLEER. The length of the CDR3 is 16 residues. V dropped 2 bases and J dropped 0; count of bases not matched to a gene: 3. The CDR3 bases are TGCGCCAGCAGCCAATCGACTAGCGGGGTCTCCTACGAGCAGTACTTC. It encodes CASSQSTSGVSYEQYF.

CDR3 DNA: TGTGCCAGCAGTTTAAGTTCGAGTCGCGGGACAGGGGTGAGGGGCTACACCTTC. Its translation is CASSLSSSRGTGVRGYTF. The chain recombines TRBV28 with TRBJ1-2, with 10 bases lining up with TRBD1. The CDR3 totals 18 residues. Germline V gene data show CDR1 as MDHEN and CDR2 as SYDVKM. The junction had 17 bases not matched to a gene; V was cut back by 2 bases and J by 8 bases.

This clonotype has ten or more counts. The genes are TRBV12-3 or TRBV12-4 and TRBJ2-5; D remains ambiguous. The CDR3 is 14 amino acids. V was pared by 7 bases and J by 1 base, with 13 bases between. In DNA, the CDR3 is TGTGCCAGCACCCTTTCGGCGATCCAAGAGACCCAGTACTTC. This encodes CASTLSAIQETQYF.

This chain uses TRBV4-3 with TRBJ2-1; D unclear. The CDR3 runs 18 residues. Per the germline V gene, CDR1 is LGHNA and CDR2 is YSLEER. V lost 3 bases, J lost 0 bases, and 18 bases lay in between. The CDR3 is CASSHLSSGSSSYNEQFF. Here the CDR3 DNA reads TGCGCCAGCAGCCACCTCTCTTCCGGGTCCTCCTCCTACAATGAGCAGTTCTTC.

This clonotype has a handful of counts. This rearrangement joins TRBV20-1 to TRBJ1-1, with D unclear. This CDR3 is built from 14 residues. Trimming left V 3 bases short and J 8 bases short, with 19 bases between. CDR1 and CDR2 from the germline V gene are DFQATT and SNEGSKA (reference sequence). CDR3 in amino acids: CSARGSLGAEEAFF. The CDR3 DNA sequence: TGCAGTGCTAGGGGGTCGTTGGGAGCGGAGGAAGCTTTCTTT.

This clonotype has ten or more counts. V and J are TRBV6-2 or TRBV6-3 and TRBJ2-7; D is uncertain. The V gene lost 6 bases and the J gene lost 4 bases, with 10 bases spanning the gap. The length of the CDR3 is 12 residues. The germline V gene has CDR1 MNHEY and CDR2 SVGEGT. This chain's CDR3 is CASSSLPYEQYF. The CDR3 DNA sequence: TGTGCCAGCAGCTCACTTCCGTACGAGCAGTACTTC.

In this sample, this clonotype turned up many times. This chain links TRBV4-2 with TRBJ2-3, with 13 bases that match TRBD2. Per germline, CDR1 LGHNA and CDR2 YNFKEQ. The V and J ends lost 1 base and 3 bases, in that order; junction bases with no gene match: 1. The CDR3 extends over 16 amino acids. CDR3 in amino acids: CASSQGTSGSTDTQYF. The CDR3 DNA follows: TGTGCCAGCAGCCAAGGGACTAGCGGGAGTACAGATACGCAGTATTTT.

The CDR3 DNA sequence: TGTGCCAGCAGCCCAAGACCTCTAGCGGCAGGAGGAGAGACCCAGTACTTC. Its translation is CASSPRPLAAGGETQYF. V is TRBV9 and J is TRBJ2-5; 7 nucleotides align to TRBD2. The CDR3 is made up of 17 amino acids. Germline loops: CDR1 SGDLS, CDR2 YYNGEE. V lost 4 bases, J lost 4 bases, and 16 bases stayed unmatched.

Remarks on this clonotype: A much larger clone differs from this one at a single base, so this may be a read error. The rearrangement joins TRBV12-3 or TRBV12-4 to TRBJ2-3; D uncertain. The CDR3 length is 14 residues. As DNA, the CDR3 is TGTTCCAGCAGTTTAAACTTTGGACCGGAAGCGCAGTATTTT. It yields the protein CSSSLNFGPEAQYF.

This chain links TRBV20-1 with TRBJ2-7, with 12 bases fitting TRBD2. The CDR3 runs to 15 residues. Trimming at V came to 4 bases and at J to 0 bases, leaving 4 bases not matched to a gene. In germline, CDR1 is DFQATT, CDR2 SNEGSKA (reference sequence). The CDR3 DNA is TGCAGTGCTATAGGACTAGCGGGACGCTCCTACGAGCAGTACTTC. This encodes CSAIGLAGRSYEQYF.

The chain has TRBV28 and TRBJ2-5; TRBD2 matches at 11 bases. This CDR3 region has 16 residues. From germline, CDR1 is MDHEN and CDR2 SYDVKM. The V segment lost 5 bases and the J segment 5 bases; nucleotides outside the gene matches: 10. CDR3 region: CASSPPTSGTGETQYF. Written as DNA, the CDR3 is TGTGCCAGCAGTCCGCCGACTAGCGGGACGGGTGAGACCCAGTACTTC.

This clonotype was detected many times. The chain carries TRBV28 and TRBJ2-7; D gene unclear. The V end lost 2 bases, the J end lost 10 bases, and 12 bases lay between the germline ends. The CDR3 contains 12 residues. Germline CDR1 MDHEN, CDR2 SYDVKM. The CDR3 nucleotides are TGTGCCAGCAGTTTACAGCCTTCCGAACAGTACTTC. This gives the protein CASSLQPSEQYF.

This sequence joins TRBV7-2 and TRBJ2-7, with D possibly being TRBD2 (6 bases). The CDR3 length is 16 residues. Looked up from germline, CDR1 is SGHTA and CDR2 is FQGNSA. V lost 5 bases and J 2 bases, leaving 19 bases between the germline ends. This CDR3 reads CASSLEGTEVTYEQYF. The CDR3 bases are TGTGCCAGCAGCCTGGAGGGGACGGAAGTTACCTACGAGCAGTACTTC.

This clonotype was recorded a few times. The chain is built from TRBV5-1 and TRBJ1-1; 9 bases align to TRBD1. Germline V gives CDR1 SGHRS, CDR2 YFSETQ. Unmatched junction bases numbered 13, after V lost 4 bases and J lost 6 bases. This CDR3 has 16 residues. The CDR3 here is CASSPVPGQGEAEAFF. The DNA for the CDR3 is TGCGCCAGCAGCCCCGTCCCGGGACAGGGAGAAGCTGAAGCTTTCTTT.

This clonotype was observed a handful of times. The chain employs TRBV10-3 and TRBJ2-3; the D call may be TRBD1 or TRBD2 (5 bases each). Germline loops: CDR1 ENHRY, CDR2 SYGVKD. Trimming took off 5 bases at V and 2 bases at J, with 11 bases between the two ends. This CDR3 has 14 residues. The CDR3 loop is CAISPRDHTDTQYF. The CDR3 DNA follows: TGTGCCATCAGTCCAAGGGACCACACAGATACGCAGTATTTT.

This clonotype has more than one count but fewer than ten. The chain couples TRBV7-8 to TRBJ2-7; D is ambiguous. The CDR3 contains 18 residues. With 5 bases removed from V and 5 bases from J, the gap between germline ends came to 28 bases. Germline-derived CDR1 and CDR2 are SGHVS and FQNEAQ. The CDR3 DNA reads as TGTGCCAGCAGCCTCCGTTACGTTCTCTGGGAATTGGAAGACGAGCAGTACTTC. Its translation is CASSLRYVLWELEDEQYF.

To note about this clonotype: Since a much larger clone is just one base distant, this may be a read error. This chain connects TRBV3-1 to TRBJ2-7, with 8 bases aligning to TRBD2. Germline V gives CDR1 LGHDT, CDR2 YNNKEL (reference sequence). The CDR3 runs to 19 residues. J gave up 0 bases and V 8 bases, and 21 bases lay outside the gene matches. The CDR3: CASCFQGGVAGLLSYEQYF. Here the CDR3 DNA reads TGTGCCAGCTGTTTCCAAGGGGGGGTAGCGGGGCTACTCTCCTACGAGCAGTACTTC.

The chain uses TRBV2 and TRBJ1-5, with D unresolved. The CDR3 is made up of 17 amino acids. Trimming took off 4 bases at V and 2 bases at J, with 18 bases between the two ends. Per germline, CDR1 SNHLY and CDR2 FYNNEI. In nucleotides, the CDR3 is TGTGCCAGCAGTGCAGGAGGAGCCGCCGCGGGCAATCAGCCCCAGCATTTT. This encodes CASSAGGAAAGNQPQHF.

This clonotype was recorded a few times. The CDR3 spells CASSFGGGSDGYTF. Here the CDR3 DNA reads TGTGCCAGCAGTTTCGGCGGAGGAAGCGATGGCTACACCTTC. The rearrangement joins TRBV12-3 or TRBV12-4 to TRBJ1-2; D remains unclear. Between the trimmed V and J ends, which lost 3 bases and 6 bases, there was a span of 14 bases. This CDR3 has 14 residues.

In its sample, this clonotype ranks as medium-sized. V gene TRBV20-1 combines with J gene TRBJ2-4, with D perhaps TRBD2 (6 bases). Germline V CDR1 and CDR2: DFQATT, SNEGSKA (reference sequence). The CDR3 spans 18 residues. V lost 0 bases and J 0 bases, leaving 18 bases between the germline ends. The CDR3 DNA reads as TGCAGTGCTAGAGACCCCATCCCGGGGGACTTAGCCAAAAACATTCAGTACTTC. Translated, it gives CSARDPIPGDLAKNIQYF.

This clonotype was seen many times. The V gene is TRBV7-9, the J gene TRBJ2-7; the D is unclear. V was trimmed by 6 bases and J by 3 bases, leaving 9 bases between them. The CDR3 contains 12 residues. Germline lookup yields CDR1 SEHNR and CDR2 FQNEAQ (reference sequence). The CDR3 DNA sequence: TGTGCCAGCAGTCTAGATGTCTACGAGCAGTACTTC. This sequence encodes CASSLDVYEQYF.

This clonotype was seen many times. The V call is TRBV5-1, the J call TRBJ2-1; 13 nucleotides align to TRBD2. This CDR3 contains 17 residues. The V gene end was trimmed by 3 bases and the J gene end by 1 base; junction bases not matched to a gene: 4. CDR1 is SGHRS and CDR2 is YFSETQ in the germline V gene. CDR3 nucleotide sequence: TGCGCCAGCAGCTCGGTACTAGCGGGAGGGTCCTACAATGAGCAGTTCTTC. This translates into CASSSVLAGGSYNEQFF.

The J gene is TRBJ2-7, the V gene TRBV5-6; TRBD1 matches 7 bases. CDR1 and CDR2 from the germline V gene are SGHDT and YYEEEE. This CDR3 has 17 amino acids. Losses at the gene ends were 1 base for V and 4 bases for J; bases not matched to a gene: 14. The CDR3 here is CASSLTVPWDSLYEQYF. In DNA, the CDR3 is TGTGCCAGCAGCTTGACCGTGCCCTGGGACAGCTTATACGAGCAGTACTTC.

This clonotype appeared a few times. This chain uses TRBV18 with TRBJ1-5; D ambiguous. This CDR3 is 16 amino acids long. CDR1 is KGHSH and CDR2 is LQKENI in the germline V gene. V lost 2 bases, J lost 5 bases, and 16 bases lay in between. The chain's CDR3 is CASSPGLPRADQPQHF. DNA for the CDR3: TGTGCCAGCTCACCAGGATTGCCACGAGCAGATCAGCCCCAGCATTTT.